The 10 T cell receptor beta chains reported below all come from one sample, sequenced in a study of OX40 agonist ivuxolimab in advanced cancers. Here immunoSEQ multiplex PCR was the method, and the copy in TCRdb shows in-frame clones only, minus some. The sample lists 40,000 or so clones, approximately 92% seen once, with roughly 9% in the top ten. Sequencing was performed on CD4+ or CD8+ T cells sorted from blood, taken in a trial of the OX40 agonist ivuxolimab. Receptors originate from an adult with an advanced solid tumor such as melanoma, head and neck, liver or kidney cancer.

This chain uses TRBV6-6 with TRBJ2-3; TRBD2 agrees at 8 bases. The CDR3 has 15 amino acids. J gave up 5 bases and V 6 bases, and 10 bases lay outside the gene matches. Germline V gene lookup returns CDR1 MNHNY and CDR2 SVGAGI (reference sequence). This CDR3 is CASSPTPGGGDTQYF. The CDR3 DNA reads TGTGCCAGCAGCCCGACACCGGGAGGGGGAGATACGCAGTATTTT.

The chain has TRBV5-1 and TRBJ2-2; D is unresolved. V lost 0 bases and J lost 4, with 16 bases in between. Germline assignment: CDR1 SGHRS and CDR2 YFSETQ. The CDR3 is 17 residues long. In DNA form, the CDR3 reads TGCGCCAGCAGCTTGGAGATCCCGGATTACTTCACCGGGGAGCTGTTTTTT. Translated, it gives CASSLEIPDYFTGELFF.

DNA for the CDR3: TGTGCCACTTTGGGGGCAGTAAGCGTCGGGGGCTACACCTTC. This encodes CATLGAVSVGGYTF. This sequence joins TRBV19 and TRBJ1-2; perhaps TRBD1 as D (6 bases). V was pared by 10 bases and J by 8 bases, with 23 bases between. Germline CDR1 reads LNHDA; CDR2 reads SQIVND (reference sequence). The CDR3 totals 14 residues.

This clone has only a few counts. This chain uses TRBV14 with TRBJ2-3; 7 bases line up with TRBD1. This CDR3 has 16 residues. Germline CDR1 and CDR2: SGHDN and FVKESK. The J segment lost 6 bases and the V segment lost 1 base, leaving 10 bases of the junction unmatched. Written as DNA, the CDR3 is TGTGCCAGCAGCCAAGGGCTGGCAGGGGGAGCGGATACGCAGTATTTT. Translation gives CASSQGLAGGADTQYF.

The chain has TRBV18 and TRBJ2-2; no firm D call. The CDR3 has 15 amino acids. Trimming pared 3 bases from V and 8 bases from J, leaving 16 bases between. CDR1 KGHSH and CDR2 LQKENI come from the germline V gene. CDR3 in amino acids: CASSPRGSPSGELFF. CDR3 sequence (DNA): TGTGCCAGCTCACCCCGCGGCAGTCCATCTGGGGAGCTGTTTTTT.

The V call is TRBV28, the J call TRBJ1-2; D possibly corresponds to TRBD1 (6 bases). V gave up 5 bases and J gave up 5 bases, with 18 bases separating them. Germline CDR1 is MDHEN and CDR2 is SYDVKM. The CDR3 runs to 15 residues. The CDR3 nucleotides read TGTGCCAGCAGTGGGATTCGGGGGCCATTTTATGGCTACACCTTC. Its translation: CASSGIRGPFYGYTF.

V is TRBV28 and J is TRBJ2-1; 7 nucleotides match TRBD2. The CDR3 covers 13 residues. Germline CDR1 is MDHEN and CDR2 is SYDVKM. J was trimmed by 5 bases and V by 4 bases; bases with no gene match: 2. CDR3 protein: CASSSRGDNEQFF. The DNA of the CDR3 is TGTGCCAGCAGTTCTCGGGGGGACAATGAGCAGTTCTTC.

The chain combines TRBV6-1 with TRBJ1-3, with 9 bases aligning to TRBD1. The CDR3 spans 19 residues. V lost 2 bases to trimming and J lost 4 bases; unmatched junction nucleotides: 15. The germline CDR1 and CDR2 sequences are MNHNS and SASEGT. In nucleotides, the CDR3 is TGTGCCAGCAGTGAAACCTACATTAGGCCGGGGACAGGGGGAAACACCATATATTTT. It encodes CASSETYIRPGTGGNTIYF.

This clone is termed medium-sized (0.01 to 0.1%). This chain's CDR3 is CASGWGVSPLHF. The CDR3 nucleotides read TGTGCCAGCGGTTGGGGGGTTTCACCCCTCCACTTT. The rearrangement uses TRBV2 and TRBJ1-6, with D maybe TRBD1 (5 bases). The V and J ends lost 8 bases and 9 bases respectively, with 11 bases between them. The length of the CDR3 is 12 residues. The germline V gene has CDR1 SNHLY and CDR2 FYNNEI.

V gene TRBV28 combines with J gene TRBJ2-1, with D hard to call. The CDR3 has 12 residues. Looked up from germline, CDR1 is MDHEN and CDR2 is SYDVKM. Trimming took 2 bases from V and 9 from J, leaving 8 bases between them. CDR3 in amino acids: CASSLLLGEQFF. Written as DNA, the CDR3 is TGTGCCAGCAGTTTACTTCTGGGTGAGCAGTTCTTC.